This T cell receptor beta chain was profiled in a study of glioma-infiltrating T cells after dendritic cell vaccination. The time point denotes: after dendritic cell vaccination, including at tumor progression/relapse. Fresh-frozen tumor tissue and more than two years of survival data were available for all. Using immunoSEQ multiplex PCR, the repertoire was profiled, and TCRdb retains in-frame clones only, with some absent. This table has approximately 85,000 clones, 85% appearing once. The V gene end was trimmed by 3 bases and the J gene end by 3 bases; junction bases not matched to a gene: 5. The CDR3 spans 15 residues. The germline V gene encodes CDR1 GTSNPN and CDR2 SVGIG (reference sequence).

The sequence was collected from a human donor with glioblastoma. This sample comprised blood, obtained after dendritic cell vaccination. The chain couples TRBV30 to TRBJ1-5, with 10 bases fitting TRBD1. Written as DNA, the CDR3 is TGTGCCTGGAGCACGGGACAGGGGAACAATCAGCCCCAGCATTTT. It encodes CAWSTGQGNNQPQHF.